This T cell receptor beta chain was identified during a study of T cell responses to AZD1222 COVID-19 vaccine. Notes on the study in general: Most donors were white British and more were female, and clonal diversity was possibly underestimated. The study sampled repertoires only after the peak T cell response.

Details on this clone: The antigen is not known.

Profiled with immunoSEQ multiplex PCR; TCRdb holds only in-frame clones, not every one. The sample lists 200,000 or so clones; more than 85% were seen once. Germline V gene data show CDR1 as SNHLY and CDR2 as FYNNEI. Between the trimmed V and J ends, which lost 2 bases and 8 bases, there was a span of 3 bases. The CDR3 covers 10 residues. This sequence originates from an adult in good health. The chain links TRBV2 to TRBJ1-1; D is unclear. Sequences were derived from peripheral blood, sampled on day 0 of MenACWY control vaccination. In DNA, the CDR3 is TGTGCCAGCAGTGAAAGGGAAGCTTTCTTT. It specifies CASSEREAFF.